One and the same sample provided the 4 T cell receptor beta chains below, sequenced in a study of Graves' ophthalmopathy and Graves' hyperthyroidism. The authors amplified TCR beta CDR3 regions from RNA transcripts. Second-round multiplex PCR followed a first-round RT-PCR using HTBI primers. MiXCR, applied by TCRdb to the multiplex PCR reads, yields one record per CDR3 protein. This table holds 1 million to 1.3 million distinct CDR3 sequences, about 36% found once. Sequencing was performed on peripheral blood or thyroid tissue (not recorded which). These receptors all stem from an adult man with Graves' hyperthyroidism.

This chain connects TRBV15 to TRBJ2-2; 13 bases agree with TRBD2. V lost 0 bases, J lost 2 bases, and 9 bases stayed unmatched. The V gene's germline CDR1 is LNHNV and CDR2 YYDKDF (reference sequence). The CDR3 is made up of 20 amino acids. The CDR3 sequence: CATSRDQRRTSGGNTGELFF. The CDR3 region has the DNA TGTGCCACCAGCAGAGATCAAAGGCGGACTAGCGGGGGTAACACCGGGGAGCTGTTTTTT.

Comments on this clonotype: Just one base apart from a much larger clone, this may be a read error. The J gene is TRBJ1-1, the V gene TRBV7-3; unclear D gene. The CDR3 has 13 residues. Germline V CDR1 and CDR2: SGHTA, FQGTGA. Deletions cut 4 bases from V and 10 bases from J, with 16 bases between. In DNA form, the CDR3 reads TGTGCCAGCAGCTCGGTTGGTGGACTTGGAGCTTTCTTT. Translating gives CASSSVGGLGAFF.

On this clonotype itself: Sequence at one end of the junction differs from germline and may be a read error. The chain couples TRBV10-2 to TRBJ2-7, with D maybe TRBD2 (5 bases). CDR1 WSHSY and CDR2 SAAADI come from the germline V gene. This CDR3 is 11 amino acids long. CDR3 residues: CASGRVDEQYF. Written as DNA, the CDR3 is TGTGCCAGCGGACGCGTGGACGAGCAGTACTTC.

Comment on this clonotype: An end of the junction differs from the germline gene, which may be a read error. The gene calls are TRBV20-1 and TRBJ2-6; the D gene is possibly TRBD1 (5 bases). In germline, CDR1 is DFQATT, CDR2 SNEGSKA (reference sequence). CDR3 length equals 12 residues. The CDR3, as DNA: TGCAGTGCTAGAGATGGGGCCCACGTCCTGACTTTC. Translation gives CSARDGAHVLTF.